The 20 T cell receptor beta chains below all came from one sample that was sequenced in a study of T cells after posttransplantation cyclophosphamide. Produced via immunoSEQ multiplex PCR; TCRdb's table is partial and in-frame only. The profile covers about 870 clones, with around 64% appearing a single time and 45% to 50% taken by the ten largest. Busulfan-fludarabine conditioning, marrow transplant, and cyclophosphamide on days +3 and +4 were administered. Sequenced here: CD8+ T cells sorted from PBMCs, sampled 84 days after allogeneic stem cell transplant with posttransplant cyclophosphamide. The receptors were gathered from a male patient younger than 45 who received an allogeneic stem cell transplant from a related donor, was CMV-positive, and had no GVHD. The graft donor may have contributed some T cells.

The chain uses TRBV6-1 and TRBJ2-1, with TRBD2 identical over 8 bases. The CDR3 covers 13 residues. Germline CDR1 and CDR2: MNHNS and SASEGT. V was clipped by 3 bases and J by 15 bases; unmatched bases: 10. The CDR3 region has the DNA TGTGCCAGCAGTGATTTGCGGGAGGAGGTTCTGTTCTTC. Its protein product is CASSDLREEVLFF.

This clone was recorded only once. The rearrangement joins TRBV19 to TRBJ1-5; D remains ambiguous. In germline, CDR1 is LNHDA, CDR2 SQIVND (reference sequence). This CDR3 spans 15 amino acids. Between the trimmed V and J ends, which lost 1 base and 4 bases, there was a span of 11 bases. The CDR3 region has the DNA TGTGCCAGTAGTATAGGAGGAGGCCCTAATCAGCCCCAGCATTTT. Translating gives CASSIGGGPNQPQHF.

The V call is TRBV5-6, the J call TRBJ2-7, with D possibly being TRBD1 (6 bases). Trimming removed 4 bases from V and 3 bases from J, with 17 bases in between. The CDR3 is made up of 15 amino acids. Germline assignment: CDR1 SGHDT and CDR2 YYEEEE. CDR3 DNA: TGTGCCAGCAGCGAGGCCGGGACACGGCTCTACGAGCAGTACTTC. Encoded protein: CASSEAGTRLYEQYF.

The V gene is TRBV9, the J gene TRBJ2-1, with TRBD2 identical over 7 bases. Per the germline V gene, CDR1 is SGDLS and CDR2 is YYNGEE. Germline trimming cut 4 bases from V and 5 bases from J; bases unmatched to any gene: 21. This CDR3 is built from 19 residues. The CDR3 DNA reads TGTGCCAGCAGCCCACGGGACTATCCCTCCCCCGCCCCCCACAATGAGCAGTTCTTC. This sequence encodes CASSPRDYPSPAPHNEQFF. Looking up the rest from reference TRBV9 and TRBJ2-1 gives the full variable domain: DSGVTQTPKHLITATGQRVTLRCSPRSGDLSVYWYQQSLDQGLQFLIQYYNGEERAKGNILERFSAQQFPDLHSELNLSSLELGDSALYFCASSPRDYPSPAPHNEQFFGPGTRLTVL.

The CDR3 DNA follows: TGTGCCAGCAGCTTAGGGCCTAGCGGGTCTCTCAATGAGCAGTTCTTC. Its protein is CASSLGPSGSLNEQFF. The rearrangement uses TRBV7-8 and TRBJ2-1; 8 bases fit TRBD2. The ends lost 1 base at V and 6 bases at J; junction bases unmatched: 8. This CDR3 contains 16 residues. The germline CDR1 and CDR2 sequences are SGHVS and FQNEAQ.

The V gene is TRBV7-9, the J gene TRBJ2-3; 8 nucleotides match TRBD2. With 1 base clipped from V and 1 base from J, the junction kept 4 bases outside the gene matches. The CDR3 is 16 residues long. The V gene's germline CDR1 is SEHNR and CDR2 FQNEAQ (reference sequence). The CDR3 DNA follows: TGTGCCAGCAGCTTAGTTGCGACTAGCGGCACAGATACGCAGTATTTT. This codes for CASSLVATSGTDTQYF.

The chain joins TRBV19 to TRBJ1-4; D is perhaps TRBD1 (5 bases). There are 15 residues in the CDR3. Germline V gives CDR1 LNHDA, CDR2 SQIVND (reference sequence). V gave up 11 bases and J gave up 0 bases, with 16 bases separating them. The CDR3 sequence: CAANQGPATNEKLFF. CDR3 sequence (DNA): TGTGCCGCTAACCAGGGTCCCGCAACTAATGAAAAACTGTTTTTT.

The rearrangement links TRBV6-4 to TRBJ2-5, with 8 nucleotides matching TRBD2. This CDR3 is 13 amino acids long. Trimming cost V 7 bases and J 7 bases; bases outside gene matches: 8. Germline values: CDR1 MRHNA, CDR2 SNTAGT. The CDR3: CASIRGGVMTQYF. In nucleotides, the CDR3 is TGTGCCAGCATCCGGGGGGGGGTCATGACCCAGTACTTC.

The genes are TRBV5-6 and TRBJ1-1; possibly TRBD1 for D (6 bases). V was trimmed by 0 bases and J by 4 bases, leaving 16 bases between them. Germline V gene data show CDR1 as SGHDT and CDR2 as YYEEEE. The CDR3 is made up of 16 amino acids. The DNA of the CDR3 is TGTGCCAGCAGCTTGGATCGGGGGGCAAGGGGCACTGAAGCTTTCTTT. The encoded protein is CASSLDRGARGTEAFF.

The CDR3 DNA follows: TGTGCCAGCAGCTCCGGGATACGGGAAAAACTGTTTTTT. Translated, it gives CASSSGIREKLFF. The rearrangement joins TRBV7-2 to TRBJ1-4; D not certain. CDR3 size: 13 residues. Per the germline V gene, CDR1 is SGHTA and CDR2 is FQGNSA. Trimming cost V 4 bases and J 8 bases, with 11 bases left between them.

The J gene is TRBJ1-6, the V gene TRBV5-1; TRBD1 is a possible D gene (6 bases). In germline, CDR1 is SGHRS, CDR2 YFSETQ. V was cut by 1 base and J by 9 bases, with 20 bases left in between. The CDR3 has 17 amino acids. CDR3 sequence reads: CASSLFPTTDSFSPLHF. Written as DNA, the CDR3 is TGCGCCAGCAGCTTGTTTCCCACGACGGACAGTTTTTCACCCCTCCACTTT.

A remark on this clone: Because it lacks the conserved phenylalanine or tryptophan at the end, this CDR3 is likely a read error. This chain connects TRBV28 to TRBJ2-7, with D possibly matching TRBD2 (6 bases). The germline CDR1 and CDR2 sequences are MDHEN and SYDVKM. V lost 5 bases, J lost 3 bases, and 14 bases lay in between. CDR3 size: 14 residues. This CDR3 reads CASSPGERGYEQYL. The CDR3 coding sequence is TGTGCCAGCAGTCCGGGGGAGAGGGGCTACGAGCAGTACCTC.

The chain links TRBV30 to TRBJ1-1; D perhaps matches TRBD1 (5 bases). With 4 bases removed from V and 4 bases from J, the gap between germline ends came to 10 bases. The CDR3 runs to 12 residues. From germline, CDR1 is GTSNPN and CDR2 SVGIG (reference sequence). The CDR3 protein is CAWNGGTTEAFF. For the CDR3, the DNA is TGTGCCTGGAACGGGGGAACCACTGAAGCTTTCTTT.

The chain carries TRBV4-1 and TRBJ1-2; weak D call: TRBD1 (5 bases). The V end lost 3 bases, the J end lost 3 bases, and 11 bases lay between the germline ends. This CDR3 spans 14 amino acids. The germline gives CDR1 MGHRA, CDR2 YSYEKL. Here the CDR3 DNA reads TGCGCCAGCAGCCATCCAGGGTGGGACTATGGCTACACCTTC. Translated, it gives CASSHPGWDYGYTF.

This clone was seen just once. The rearrangement links TRBV27 to TRBJ2-7; D is perhaps TRBD2 (5 bases). Trimming left V 5 bases short and J 1 base short, with 15 bases between. This CDR3 is 15 amino acids long. Germline CDR1 is MNHEY and CDR2 is SMNVEV (reference sequence). CDR3 sequence reads: CASSAEPRGSYEQYF. The CDR3 DNA reads TGTGCCAGCAGTGCCGAACCCCGGGGTTCCTACGAGCAGTACTTC.

By frequency in the sample, this clone is large. The chain couples TRBV7-2 to TRBJ2-1, with 9 bases aligning to TRBD1. This CDR3 contains 14 residues. Germline V gene sequence: CDR1 SGHTA, CDR2 FQGNSA. J was trimmed by 9 bases and V by 3 bases; bases with no gene match: 6. Written as DNA, the CDR3 is TGTGCCAGCAGCTTGGGACAGGGATTGGTTGAGCAGTTCTTC. As protein: CASSLGQGLVEQFF.

The chain couples TRBV25-1 to TRBJ2-2; a weak D match, TRBD2 (5 bases). Germline CDR1 reads MGHDK; CDR2 reads SYGVNS. V was pared by 0 bases and J by 6 bases, with 11 bases between. This CDR3 has 15 residues. Here the CDR3 reads CASSEYESSPGELFF. DNA of the CDR3: TGTGCCAGCAGTGAATATGAGTCTAGCCCCGGGGAGCTGTTTTTT. The full variable domain, its missing parts supplied by reference TRBV25-1 and TRBJ2-2, is EADIYQTPRYLVIGTGKKITLECSQTMGHDKMYWYQQDPGMELHLIHYSYGVNSTEKGDLSSESTVSRIRTEHFPLTLESARPSHTSQYLCASSEYESSPGELFFGEGSRLTVL.

This chain connects TRBV5-1 to TRBJ2-1; TRBD2 matches 9 bases. The CDR3 is 16 amino acids. The germline V gene has CDR1 SGHRS and CDR2 YFSETQ. With V trimmed by 3 bases and J by 8 bases, 12 bases remained unmatched. CDR3 nucleotides: TGCGCCAGCAGCTCTCAGACTAGCGGTCCCCGCGATGAGCAGTTCTTC. It encodes CASSSQTSGPRDEQFF.

In the case of this clone: A read error likely explains this, since a far larger clone differs by one base. Other DNA variants within this sample encode the same CDR3. The chain has TRBV5-1 and TRBJ2-2; D perhaps matches TRBD1 (5 bases). V was cut by 5 bases and J by 4 bases, with 15 bases left in between. CDR1 SGHRS and CDR2 YFSETQ come from the germline V gene. The CDR3 has 15 amino acids. The CDR3 loop is CASSPDRLSTGELFF. The CDR3, as DNA: TGCGCCAGCAGTCCAGACAGACTCTCCACCGGGGAGCTGTTTTTT.

The chain carries TRBV19 and TRBJ1-1; tentatively, D is TRBD1 (6 bases). This CDR3 region has 15 residues. V dropped 0 bases and J dropped 1 base, with 9 bases sitting between them. From germline, CDR1 is LNHDA and CDR2 SQIVND (reference sequence). CDR3 in amino acids: CASSIDEQGNTEAFF. The CDR3 DNA reads TGTGCCAGTAGTATAGATGAACAGGGGAACACTGAAGCTTTCTTT.